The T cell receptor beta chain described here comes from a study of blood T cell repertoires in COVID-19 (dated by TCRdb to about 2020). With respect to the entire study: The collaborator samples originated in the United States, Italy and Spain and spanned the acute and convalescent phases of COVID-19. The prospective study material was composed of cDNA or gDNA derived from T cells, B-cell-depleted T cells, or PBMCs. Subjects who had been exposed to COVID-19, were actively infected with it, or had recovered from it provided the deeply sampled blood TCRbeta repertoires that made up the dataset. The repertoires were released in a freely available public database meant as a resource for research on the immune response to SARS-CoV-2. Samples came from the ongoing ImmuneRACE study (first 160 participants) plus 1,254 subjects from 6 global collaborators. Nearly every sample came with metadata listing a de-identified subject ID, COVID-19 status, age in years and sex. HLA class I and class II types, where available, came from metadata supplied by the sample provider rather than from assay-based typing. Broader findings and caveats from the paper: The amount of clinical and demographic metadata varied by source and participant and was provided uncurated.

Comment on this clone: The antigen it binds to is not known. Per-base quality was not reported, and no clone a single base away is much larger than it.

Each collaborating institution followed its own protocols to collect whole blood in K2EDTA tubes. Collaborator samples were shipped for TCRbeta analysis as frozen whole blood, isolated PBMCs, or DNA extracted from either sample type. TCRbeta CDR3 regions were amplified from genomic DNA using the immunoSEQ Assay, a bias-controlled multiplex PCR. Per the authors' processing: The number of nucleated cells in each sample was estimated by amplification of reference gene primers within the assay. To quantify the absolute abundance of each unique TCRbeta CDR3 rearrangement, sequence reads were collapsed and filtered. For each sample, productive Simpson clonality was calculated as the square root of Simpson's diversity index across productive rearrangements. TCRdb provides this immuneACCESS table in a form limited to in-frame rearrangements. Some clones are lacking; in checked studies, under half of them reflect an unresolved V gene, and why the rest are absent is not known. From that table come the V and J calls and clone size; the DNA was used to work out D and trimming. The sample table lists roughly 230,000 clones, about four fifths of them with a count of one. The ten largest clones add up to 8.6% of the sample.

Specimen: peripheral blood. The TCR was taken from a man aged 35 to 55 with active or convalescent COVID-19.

The DNA sequence is TGTGCCAGCAGCTTAGGGCAGGTCGGAGCTTTCTTT. Its product reads: CASSLGQVGAFF. The chain couples TRBV7-9 to TRBJ1-1, with the D gene uncertain. The CDR3 measures 12 amino acids from cysteine to phenylalanine. The sequence is cut down to CDR3 DNA, 36 bases in frame from base 1. CDR1 is given as SEHNR and CDR2 as FQNEAQ, both from the germline V gene (reference sequence). Between the V and J ends, shortened by 1 base and 10 bases respectively, the junction contains 10 bases.